Presented here are 5 T cell receptor beta chains from one specimen sequenced in a study of early T cells in non-severe SARS-CoV-2 infection. One entry per CDR3 protein results from TCRdb running MiXCR on the 5' RACE reads. This table has 70,000 or so distinct CDR3 sequences, approximately 14% appearing once. The sample taken for sequencing was whole blood. The receptors stem from an adult who was a healthcare worker with PCR-confirmed SARS-CoV-2 infection or an uninfected control (not recorded which).

This clonotype showed up many times. V is TRBV7-2 and J is TRBJ2-3; D call uncertain. The CDR3 is 13 amino acids. V was trimmed by 0 bases and J by 6 bases, leaving 7 bases between them. Looked up from germline, CDR1 is SGHTA and CDR2 is FQGNSA. As DNA, the CDR3 is TGTGCCAGCAGCTTAGCTCTAGAGGATACGCAGTATTTT. It codes for CASSLALEDTQYF. Looking up the rest from reference TRBV7-2 and TRBJ2-3 gives the full variable domain: GAGVSQSPSNKVTEKGKDVELRCDPISGHTALYWYRQSLGQGLEFLIYFQGNSAPDKSGLPSDRFSAERTGGSVSTLTIQRTQQEDSAVYLCASSLALEDTQYFGPGTRLTVL.

This clonotype was observed a few times. The V call is TRBV10-2, the J call TRBJ1-1; D is perhaps TRBD1 (5 bases). This CDR3 spans 12 amino acids. V was pared by 4 bases and J by 3 bases, with 6 bases between. Germline assignment: CDR1 WSHSY and CDR2 SAAADI. The CDR3 coding sequence is TGCGCCAGCAGTGTGACAGACACTGAAGCTTTCTTT. This translates into CASSVTDTEAFF.

There are a few counts of this clonotype. The V gene is TRBV2, the J gene TRBJ2-1; D is uncertain. Per germline, CDR1 SNHLY and CDR2 FYNNEI. There are 10 residues in the CDR3. The V end lost 9 bases, the J end lost 5 bases, and 5 bases lay between the germline ends. This CDR3 reads CARKDNEQFF. The DNA for the CDR3 is TGTGCCAGGAAGGACAATGAGCAGTTCTTC.

V gene TRBV12-3 or TRBV12-4 combines with J gene TRBJ2-1; 7 positions agree with TRBD2. With V trimmed by 5 bases and J by 7 bases, 11 bases remained unmatched. The CDR3 spans 15 residues. The CDR3 loop is CASSPFLAVENEQFF. The CDR3 nucleotides read TGTGCCAGCAGTCCATTCCTAGCGGTTGAAAATGAGCAGTTCTTC.

This clonotype has a count of ten or more. This chain joins TRBV6-5 and TRBJ2-3, with a tentative D call TRBD2 (6 bases). The CDR3 is made up of 15 amino acids. The germline V gene encodes CDR1 MNHEY and CDR2 SVGAGI. The V and J ends lost 2 bases and 1 base respectively, with 10 bases between them. The CDR3 DNA sequence: TGTGCCAGCAGTTACGGAGTAGCGGGCACAGATACGCAGTATTTT. Translated: CASSYGVAGTDTQYF.